A single sample is the source of the 32 T cell receptor beta chains below, sequenced in a study of tumor and adjacent non-tumor tissue in lung cancer. No cell sorting was done before RNA was extracted from the tissue. Distant lung tissue was collected more than 3 cm away from the tumor edge. The library came from three nested PCR rounds adapted from ARM-PCR protocols. MiXCR, run by TCRdb on the multiplex PCR reads, gives a single entry per CDR3 protein. The sample contains about 50,000 distinct CDR3 sequences, about 79% of which appear only once. The sample consisted of distant non-tumor lung tissue. The receptors come from a woman aged 60 to 75 with non-small cell lung cancer.

On this clonotype: Its ends do not fully match the called genes, so a read error is possible. V usage is TRBV6-5 and J usage is TRBJ1-1, with D perhaps TRBD1 (5 bases). This CDR3 contains 15 residues. Germline V CDR1 and CDR2: MNHEY, SVGAGI. In DNA form, the CDR3 reads TGTCCCAGCAGGGACGACAAGGTACGGAACACTGAAGCTTTCTTT. This translates into CPSRDDKVRNTEAFF.

The V call is TRBV12-3 or TRBV12-4, the J call TRBJ1-1; a possible D gene is TRBD1 (5 bases). Trimming shortened V by 6 bases and J by 10 bases, and 21 bases separated the two germline ends. This CDR3 comprises 14 residues. Here the CDR3 DNA reads TGTGCCAGCAGCCCCACAGGTTATCGCACTCGAGCTTTCTTT. Translated, it gives CASSPTGYRTRAFF.

Concerning this clonotype itself: Mismatch with germline at one junction end may stem from a read error. The chain combines TRBV6-2 or TRBV6-3 with TRBJ2-5, with D unclear. CDR1 MNHEY and CDR2 SVGEGT come from the germline V gene. This CDR3 is 15 amino acids long. CDR3 protein: CVSSWRSDGLETQYF. The CDR3 nucleotides are TGTGTCAGCAGTTGGAGATCGGACGGCCTAGAGACCCAGTACTTC.

Concerning this clonotype: A read error may account for a junction end that differs from germline. The V and J genes are TRBV11-2 and TRBJ1-2; tentatively, D is TRBD1 (5 bases). The length of the CDR3 is 15 residues. Germline V lookup: CDR1 SGHAT, CDR2 FQNNGV. CDR3 sequence (DNA): TGTGCTAGCAGCGTTACAGGCCCTTATAACTATAGCTACACCTTC. Amino acids: CASSVTGPYNYSYTF.

This clonotype occurred many times. This clone may be a read error of a much larger clone one base away. The rearrangement uses TRBV29-1 and TRBJ1-2, with TRBD1 matching 7 bases. Germline-derived CDR1 and CDR2 are SQVTM and ANQGSEA. The CDR3 runs 12 residues. The CDR3 region is CSVEMSGGGYAF. The CDR3 nucleotides are TGCAGCGTTGAGATGTCAGGGGGTGGCTACGCCTTC.

This clonotype was counted between two and nine times. CDR3 residues: CASTPTYGSSSYNEQFF. CDR3 in DNA: TGTGCCAGCACTCCTACCTACGGGTCCAGCTCCTACAATGAGCAGTTCTTC. The J gene is TRBJ2-1, the V gene TRBV11-2; D ambiguous. The CDR3 is 17 amino acids. Trimming removed 7 bases at V and 0 bases at J, with 19 bases between. CDR1 is SGHAT and CDR2 is FQNNGV in the germline V gene.

This clonotype was picked up many times. This chain uses TRBV5-1 with TRBJ1-2; D gene unclear. Germline assignment: CDR1 SGHRS and CDR2 YFSETQ. Trimming shortened V by 0 bases and J by 1 base, and 1 base separated the two germline ends. The CDR3 is 12 residues long. CDR3 DNA sequence: TGCGCCAGCAGCTTGGATAACTATGGCTACACCTTC. Translated, it gives CASSLDNYGYTF.

The gene calls are TRBV11-2 and TRBJ2-7; weak D call: TRBD1 (6 bases). CDR1 is SGHAT, CDR2 FQNNGV, per germline. CDR3 length equals 15 residues. Deletions cut 1 base from V and 7 bases from J, with 17 bases between. In DNA form, the CDR3 reads TGTGCCAGCAGCTTAGTACAGGGAGCCTTTTTAGAGCAGTACTTC. As protein: CASSLVQGAFLEQYF. The full variable domain, completed using reference TRBV11-2 and TRBJ2-7, is EAGVAQSPRYKIIEKRQSVAFWCNPISGHATLYWYQQILGQGPKLLIQFQNNGVVDDSQLPKDRFSAERLKGVDSTLKIQPAKLEDSAVYLCASSLVQGAFLEQYFGPGTRLTVT.

Concerning this clonotype itself: A junction boundary mismatches the germline segment, possibly from a read error. The V and J genes are TRBV11-2 and TRBJ2-5; D is possibly TRBD1 (7 bases). The length of the CDR3 is 15 residues. Germline V gene data show CDR1 as SGHAT and CDR2 as FQNNGV. The CDR3 bases are TGTGCCGGCAGCTCGACAGGGACAAGGGGCGGGACCCAATACTTC. Translated, it gives CAGSSTGTRGGTQYF.

About this clonotype itself: Here the CDR3 omits its conserved ending phenylalanine or tryptophan, so a read error is the likely source. The chain is built from TRBV6-2 or TRBV6-3 and TRBJ2-4; D not resolved. This CDR3 comprises 13 residues. Germline V gene lookup returns CDR1 MNHEY and CDR2 SVGEGT. V lost 6 bases and J 5 bases, leaving 11 bases between the germline ends. The CDR3 region has the DNA TGTGCCAGCAGGTACGATCTCCAAAACATTCAGTACTAC. It yields the protein CASRYDLQNIQYY.

Of note for this clonotype: At one end, the junction sequence differs from germline, possibly due to a read error. The V gene is TRBV11-2, the J gene TRBJ2-3; D gene ambiguous. Looked up from germline, CDR1 is SGHAT and CDR2 is FQNNGV. This CDR3 has 15 amino acids. CDR3 loop: CVSSATETATYTQYF. The CDR3 DNA follows: TGTGTCAGCAGCGCCACCGAGACGGCCACATATACACAGTATTTT. The variable domain in full, completed from reference TRBV11-2 and TRBJ2-3, reads EAGVAQSPRYKIIEKRQSVAFWCNPISGHATLYWYQQILGQGPKLLIQFQNNGVVDDSQLPKDRFSAERLKGVDSTLKIQPAKLEDSAVYLCVSSATETATYTQYFGPGTRLTVL.

As concerns this clonotype: A read error may be the cause here, since a much bigger clone is one base away. The chain is built from TRBV30 and TRBJ2-3, with unresolved D. V was clipped by 5 bases and J by 4 bases, with 13 bases between them. Per germline, CDR1 GTSNPN and CDR2 SVGIG (reference sequence). The CDR3 consists of 13 residues. This CDR3 is CAWGLLTADTQYF. CDR3 in DNA: TGTGCCTGGGGTCTTCTTACCGCAGATACGCAGTATTTT.

This clonotype was detected a few times. This CDR3 is missing its conserved last phenylalanine or tryptophan, likely due to a read error. The DNA is left out, because the CDR3 cannot be placed on it with certainty; the CDR3 is given as TCRdb lists it. The rearrangement links TRBV29-1 to TRBJ2-7. Germline-derived CDR1 and CDR2 are SQVTM and ANQGSEA. Both ends counted, the CDR3 spans 15 residues. The CDR3 region is CSVEDRAGGYHERYS.

This chain connects TRBV4-1 to TRBJ2-3, with D unclear. The V end was cut by 5 bases, the J end by 0 bases, with 9 bases between. Germline CDR1 reads MGHRA; CDR2 reads YSYEKL. This CDR3 is built from 14 residues. The CDR3 DNA is TGCGCCAGCAGCGAGGATCATAGCACAGATACGCAGTATTTT. The encoded protein is CASSEDHSTDTQYF.

Details on this clonotype: At one boundary the junction diverges from the germline segment, which might be a read error. CDR3: CAGSQDITQRGEVNTEAFF. The DNA for the CDR3 is TGCGCCGGCAGCCAAGATATCACCCAGAGGGGAGAGGTCAACACTGAAGCTTTCTTT. The chain combines TRBV4-3 with TRBJ1-1; TRBD1 is a possible D gene (5 bases). The CDR3 is made up of 19 amino acids. The germline V gene has CDR1 LGHNA and CDR2 YSLEER.

This clonotype was detected many times. The chain couples TRBV7-9 to TRBJ2-7; 8 positions match TRBD2. Germline V gene lookup returns CDR1 SEHNR and CDR2 FQNEAQ (reference sequence). J lost 5 bases, V lost 5 bases, and 5 bases had no gene match. This CDR3 comprises 13 residues. The CDR3 DNA follows: TGTGCCAGCAGCGCGAGCGGGAGCCACGAGCAGTACTTC. It yields the protein CASSASGSHEQYF.

Remarks on this clonotype: It may be a read error: a sequence one base away is much more abundant. V usage is TRBV5-4 and J usage is TRBJ2-1, with 9 bases identical to TRBD2. The V gene's germline CDR1 is SGHNT and CDR2 YYREEE (reference sequence). This CDR3 spans 14 amino acids. The CDR3 bases are TGTACCAGCAGCTTGGAAAGTGGGCGGGAGGGGAAGTTCTTC. Its protein is CTSSLESGREGKFF. The whole variable domain, remainder taken from reference TRBV5-4 and TRBJ2-1, is ETGVTQSPTHLIKTRGQQVTLRCSSQSGHNTVSWYQQALGQGPQFIFQYYREEENGRGNFPPRFSGLQFPNYSSELNVNALELDDSALYLCTSSLESGREGKFFGPGTRLTVL.

Only one count was recorded for this clonotype. The junction shows a germline mismatch at one end, possibly a read error. J is TRBJ2-4 and V is TRBV12-3 or TRBV12-4; TRBD2 matches 13 bases. The CDR3 has 12 residues. As DNA, the CDR3 is TGTACCAGCAGCTCGGGACTAGCGGGATTGTATTTC. This sequence encodes CTSSSGLAGLYF.

Note on this clonotype: Germline is not matched at one junction end, which may reflect a read error. The rearrangement uses TRBV4-3 and TRBJ1-2; maybe TRBD1 (5 bases). The CDR3 has 15 residues. The germline V gene has CDR1 LGHNA and CDR2 YSLEER. CDR3 sequence (DNA): TGCGCCAGCAGCCATCCGGACATGGCTAACTATGGCTTCACCTTC. Translating gives CASSHPDMANYGFTF.

This clonotype has a handful of counts. The chain carries TRBV7-3 and TRBJ1-1; no definite D call. The germline gives CDR1 SGHTA, CDR2 FQGTGA. The V and J ends lost 6 bases and 6 bases respectively, with 11 bases between them. The CDR3 has 12 amino acids. The CDR3 loop reads CASRGRSAEAFF. The CDR3 coding sequence is TGTGCCAGCAGGGGCAGAAGCGCTGAAGCTTTCTTT.

This clonotype was found a few times. This is likely a read error, given that the CDR3 carries no conserved phenylalanine or tryptophan at its end. CDR3 DNA: TGTGCCAGCAGTTACTCGGGTGAGCAGTTCCTC. Protein: CASSYSGEQFL. V usage is TRBV6-2 or TRBV6-3 and J usage is TRBJ2-1; D is unresolved. This CDR3 region has 11 residues. CDR1 and CDR2 from the germline V gene are MNHEY and SVGEGT. Trimming took off 0 bases at V and 9 bases at J, with 3 bases between the two ends.

Worth noting for this clonotype: Germline is not matched at one junction end, which may reflect a read error. V gene TRBV24-1 combines with J gene TRBJ1-2; 11 nucleotides align to TRBD1. CDR3 length equals 14 residues. Germline V lookup: CDR1 KGHDR, CDR2 SFDVKD. CDR3 amino acids: CTTSEGQGEVGYTF. The CDR3, as DNA: TGTACCACCAGTGAGGGACAGGGGGAAGTCGGCTACACCTTC.

Regarding this clonotype: The junction and the germline gene differ at one end; a read error may be behind it. This chain connects TRBV4-1 to TRBJ1-5; 7 nucleotides match TRBD1. This CDR3 has 16 amino acids. Germline-derived CDR1 and CDR2 are MGHRA and YSYEKL. The CDR3 DNA is TGCGTCAGCAGGTACTCCCTCGGGACAGAAAGTCAGCCCCAGCATTTT. Translation gives CVSRYSLGTESQPQHF.

As for this clonotype: One end of the junction does not line up with germline, which may come from a read error. V usage is TRBV4-2 and J usage is TRBJ2-3; D is unclear. The CDR3 is 15 amino acids. The V gene's germline CDR1 is LGHNA and CDR2 YNFKEQ. CDR3 sequence reads: CASSQGRGLANTQYF. CDR3 DNA: TGTGCCAGCAGCCAAGGGCGTGGGTTGGCAAATACCCAGTATTTT.

The chain has TRBV7-8 and TRBJ1-4, with unresolved D. The germline V and J ends were trimmed by 7 bases and 1 base, with 10 bases remaining between them. Germline CDR1 reads SGHVS; CDR2 reads FQNEAQ. The CDR3 spans 14 residues. CDR3 region: CASTPSVTNEKLFF. As DNA, the CDR3 is TGTGCCAGCACCCCTTCGGTAACTAATGAAAAACTGTTTTTT.

Remarks on this clonotype: The CDR3 carries no conserved terminal phenylalanine or tryptophan, so it likely arises from a read error. No DNA is shown, since the ends of the CDR3 on it are uncertain; the CDR3 is the one TCRdb lists. V is TRBV6-2 or TRBV6-3 and J is TRBJ2-2. Termini included, the CDR3 measures 17 amino acids. The germline V gene encodes CDR1 MNHEY and CDR2 SVGEGT. The CDR3 loop is CASNYTQQRANTGELVL.

This clonotype was recorded only once. The conserved phenylalanine or tryptophan normally closing the CDR3 is absent here, so this likely arose from a read error. The gene calls are TRBV6-2 or TRBV6-3 and TRBJ2-6; D gene ambiguous. Trimming took 3 bases from V and 1 from J, leaving 7 bases between them. From germline, CDR1 is MNHEY and CDR2 SVGEGT. The CDR3 sequence is 15 residues long. DNA for the CDR3: TGTGCCAGCAGTTATTCAAGTTCTGGGGCCAACGTCCTGACTATC. Translating gives CASSYSSSGANVLTI.

With respect to this clonotype: The junction shows a germline mismatch at one end, possibly a read error. The V and J genes are TRBV12-3 or TRBV12-4 and TRBJ2-3; perhaps TRBD2 as D (5 bases). This CDR3 is 15 amino acids long. CDR3: CASRAPWASTDMQYF. The CDR3 DNA reads as TGTGCCAGCAGAGCCCCCTGGGCTAGCACAGATATGCAGTATTTT.

Turning to this clonotype: Germline and junction disagree at one end, which may indicate a read error. This chain uses TRBV4-1 with TRBJ1-1, with 9 bases identical to TRBD1. The CDR3 runs 15 residues. The germline gives CDR1 MGHRA, CDR2 YSYEKL. The CDR3 bases are TGCGTCAGCAGCCAAGAGGTCCTGGGACAGGGTGAAGCTTTCTTT. This codes for CVSSQEVLGQGEAFF.

This clonotype came up once. One end of the junction fails to match germline, which may point to a read error. The chain carries TRBV7-8 and TRBJ2-7; no clear D. Looked up from germline, CDR1 is SGHVS and CDR2 is FQNEAQ. CDR3 length equals 15 residues. CDR3 sequence reads: CASSLSGIWCREHYF. CDR3 sequence (DNA): TGTGCCAGCAGCTTAAGTGGTATATGGTGTCGCGAGCATTACTTC. The full variable domain, in which reference TRBV7-8 and TRBJ2-7 provide the parts outside the CDR3, is GAGVSQSPRYKVAKRGQDVALRCDPISGHVSLFWYQQALGQGPEFLTYFQNEAQLDKSGLPSDRFFAERPEGSVSTLKIQRTQQEDSAVYLCASSLSGIWCREHYFGPGTRLTVT.

Points on this clonotype: Its ends do not fully match the called genes, so a read error is possible. This sequence joins TRBV6-6 and TRBJ2-7, with D possibly matching TRBD1 (6 bases). The CDR3 covers 13 residues. CDR1 and CDR2 from the germline V gene are MNHNY and SVGAGI (reference sequence). In DNA form, the CDR3 reads TGTGCCAGCATTACGCAACAGGGCTACGAGCAGTGCTTT. The encoded protein is CASITQQGYEQCF.

The CDR3 DNA is TGTACTAGCAGGGGCGGCTCCTACGAGCAGTACTTC. Translated, it gives CTSRGGSYEQYF. The chain joins TRBV6-5 to TRBJ2-7, with D perhaps assigned TRBD1 or TRBD2 (6 bases each). The CDR3 is 12 amino acids. In germline, CDR1 is MNHEY, CDR2 SVGAGI.